Presented here are 15 T cell receptor beta chains from one specimen sequenced in a study of blood T cell repertoires in COVID-19. The repertoire was sequenced with immunoSEQ multiplex PCR; TCRdb's copy has only in-frame clones and lacks some. The sample carries under 350,000 clones, 80% to 90% recorded once. The material sequenced was peripheral blood. The receptor set was obtained from a woman in her 50s who had recovered from COVID-19.

J is TRBJ2-2 and V is TRBV19; TRBD1 aligns across 7 bases. Germline V gene lookup returns CDR1 LNHDA and CDR2 SQIVND (reference sequence). The V segment lost 6 bases and the J segment 1 base; nucleotides outside the gene matches: 8. The CDR3 has 16 residues. CDR3 DNA sequence: TGTGCCAGTAGAAGGGGACAGTTGGAGAACACCGGGGAGCTGTTTTTT. Encoded protein: CASRRGQLENTGELFF.

Only one count was recorded for this clone. The chain links TRBV9 to TRBJ2-1; 9 positions agree with TRBD2. Trimming at V came to 0 bases and at J to 8 bases, leaving 9 bases not matched to a gene. Germline CDR1 is SGDLS and CDR2 is YYNGEE. The CDR3 extends over 16 amino acids. The DNA of the CDR3 is TGTGCCAGCAGCGTAGAACGAGGGACTAGCATCTATGAGCAGTTCTTC. This gives the protein CASSVERGTSIYEQFF.

The J gene is TRBJ2-7, the V gene TRBV6-5; the D gene is possibly TRBD2 (6 bases). Germline V CDR1 and CDR2: MNHEY, SVGAGI. Trimming removed 7 bases at V and 0 bases at J, with 13 bases between. The CDR3 sequence is 14 residues long. CDR3 bases: TGTGCCAGCAAGGGTCCGGGGGTCTCCTACGAGCAGTACTTC. Protein sequence: CASKGPGVSYEQYF.

The rearrangement links TRBV28 to TRBJ1-5; a possible D gene is TRBD1 (5 bases). Germline V lookup: CDR1 MDHEN, CDR2 SYDVKM. Trimming took 7 bases from V and 0 from J, leaving 16 bases between them. The CDR3 is 16 amino acids. The CDR3 region is CASTAPTAYSNQPQHF. The CDR3 DNA is TGTGCCAGCACCGCCCCGACAGCGTATAGCAATCAGCCCCAGCATTTT.

The rearrangement uses TRBV15 and TRBJ1-1; D may be TRBD1 (5 bases). The length of the CDR3 is 13 residues. V lost 3 bases to trimming and J lost 4 bases, with 9 bases between them. Looked up from germline, CDR1 is LNHNV and CDR2 is YYDKDF (reference sequence). CDR3 loop: CATSSQGTTEAFF. As DNA, the CDR3 is TGTGCCACCAGCAGTCAGGGAACCACTGAAGCTTTCTTT.

The genes are TRBV13 and TRBJ1-1; possibly TRBD1 for D (6 bases). V was cut by 1 base and J by 5 bases, with 14 bases left in between. The CDR3 consists of 15 residues. From germline, CDR1 is PRHDT and CDR2 FYEKMQ (reference sequence). The CDR3 DNA follows: TGTGCCAGCAGCTTAGTGGCCTCAGGGGAGACTGAAGCTTTCTTT. Amino acids: CASSLVASGETEAFF.

This clone was observed once. This chain links TRBV12-3 or TRBV12-4 with TRBJ2-1; no reliable D call. CDR3 size: 13 residues. V lost 6 bases to trimming and J lost 11 bases, with 17 bases between them. The CDR3 is CASRLPDSKQQFF. The CDR3 DNA reads as TGTGCCAGCAGGCTCCCCGATTCCAAGCAGCAGTTCTTC.

V gene TRBV30 combines with J gene TRBJ2-5; D might be TRBD2 (5 bases). CDR1 and CDR2 (germline): GTSNPN, SVGIG (reference sequence). CDR3 length: 14 amino acids. The germline V and J ends were trimmed by 5 bases and 9 bases, with 22 bases remaining between them. CDR3 sequence reads: CAWGTGNSRGAQYF. As DNA, the CDR3 is TGTGCCTGGGGAACCGGGAATTCACGGGGAGCCCAGTACTTC.

The chain couples TRBV27 to TRBJ1-6; 9 bases are shared with TRBD1. The CDR3 runs 21 residues. With V trimmed by 6 bases and J by 0 bases, 18 bases remained unmatched. Germline CDR1 and CDR2: MNHEY and SMNVEV (reference sequence). CDR3 nucleotide sequence: TGTGCCAGCAGAATCATGCCCGGGGACAGGGCCGAGAGCTCCTATAATTCACCCCTCCACTTT. It encodes CASRIMPGDRAESSYNSPLHF.

This clone came up once. V gene TRBV4-3 combines with J gene TRBJ1-2, with D uncertain. Trimming took off 4 bases at V and 10 bases at J, with 22 bases between the two ends. CDR1 LGHNA and CDR2 YSLEER come from the germline V gene. CDR3 length: 15 amino acids. The CDR3 DNA reads as TGCGCCAGCAGCCTCACACGGGATACCAACACTACCTACACCTTC. Its protein product is CASSLTRDTNTTYTF.

This clone was seen just once. This chain uses TRBV19 with TRBJ1-2, with D perhaps TRBD1 (5 bases). Germline-derived CDR1 and CDR2 are LNHDA and SQIVND (reference sequence). V was pared by 8 bases and J by 4 bases, with 8 bases between. The CDR3 contains 11 residues. CDR3 DNA sequence: TGTGCCAGTCGACAGACCTATGGCTACACCTTC. It is translated as CASRQTYGYTF.

The J gene is TRBJ2-7, the V gene TRBV30, with a tentative D call TRBD2 (6 bases). The CDR3 covers 13 residues. Trimming stripped 1 base from V and 6 bases from J, with 13 bases between. CDR1 and CDR2 (germline): GTSNPN, SVGIG (reference sequence). CDR3 DNA sequence: TGTGCCTGGAGTGCGGGACTTGGGGTCGAGCAGTACTTC. Translation: CAWSAGLGVEQYF.

The CDR3 nucleotides read TGTGCCAGCAGTACAGGGGGAGGCGAAAAACTGTTTTTT. It specifies CASSTGGGEKLFF. The V call is TRBV12-3 or TRBV12-4, the J call TRBJ1-4; 8 bases align to TRBD1. The CDR3 consists of 13 residues. V trimming: 5 bases; J trimming: 8 bases; junction bases outside the gene matches: 4.

The gene calls are TRBV6-5 and TRBJ2-7, with 7 bases fitting TRBD1. The CDR3 totals 14 residues. Germline values: CDR1 MNHEY, CDR2 SVGAGI. Germline trimming cut 6 bases from V and 3 bases from J; bases unmatched to any gene: 8. The CDR3 loop reads CASSPNPGGYEQYF. CDR3 DNA: TGTGCCAGCAGCCCGAACCCAGGGGGCTACGAGCAGTACTTC.

The chain links TRBV3-1 (or the pseudogene TRBV3-2) to TRBJ1-2; tentatively, D is TRBD1 (5 bases). Germline CDR1 reads LGHDT; CDR2 reads YNNKEL (reference sequence). The CDR3 is made up of 13 amino acids. V lost 7 bases and J lost 7, with 16 bases in between. DNA for the CDR3: TGTGCCAGCACCGCCGGGGGAGAGGCTGGCTACACCTTC. The encoded protein is CASTAGGEAGYTF.